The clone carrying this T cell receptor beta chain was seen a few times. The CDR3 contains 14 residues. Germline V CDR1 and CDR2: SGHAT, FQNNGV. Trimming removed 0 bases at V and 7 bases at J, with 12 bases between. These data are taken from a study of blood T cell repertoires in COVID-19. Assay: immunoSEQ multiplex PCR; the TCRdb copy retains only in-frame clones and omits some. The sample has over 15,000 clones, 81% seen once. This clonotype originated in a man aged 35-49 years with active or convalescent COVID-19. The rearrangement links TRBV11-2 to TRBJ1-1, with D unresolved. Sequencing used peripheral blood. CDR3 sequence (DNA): TGTGCCAGCAGCTTAGATGGCGGGAGAAGTGAAGCTTTCTTT. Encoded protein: CASSLDGGRSEAFF.